The rows below give T cell receptor beta chains drawn from one sample of a study of blood T cell repertoires in COVID-19. Libraries were prepared by immunoSEQ multiplex PCR; TCRdb keeps only in-frame clonotypes and omits some of them. The repertoire holds some 340,000 clones, with around 87% as singletons. Sequencing was done on a sample of PBMCs or T cells enriched from blood (not recorded which). Receptors were obtained from a woman in her 30s who had recovered from COVID-19. CDR3s include the opening cysteine and the closing phenylalanine or tryptophan. The D gene is left open where the match is weak. Not every row has a clone size; where given, it reads once, few, many or a size class.

DNA: TGTGCCTGGAGTGTATCTACCGACACCGGGGAGCTGTTTTTT
CDR3: CAWSVSTDTGELFF
J: TRBJ2-2
D: NA
V: TRBV30
length: 14
size: NA

DNA: TGTGCCAGCAGCTTAAACCCGGGGTACGAGCAGTACTTC
CDR3: CASSLNPGYEQYF
J: TRBJ2-7
D: NA
V: TRBV7-3
length: 13
size: NA

DNA: TGCGCCAGCAGCCAAGATAGTAGAGACTCCTATGGCTACACCTTC
CDR3: CASSQDSRDSYGYTF
J: TRBJ1-2
D: NA
V: TRBV4-3
length: 15
size: NA

DNA: TGTGCCAGCAGCCCCCCCCGGGAACCCGACAAAGCTTTCTTT
CDR3: CASSPPREPDKAFF
J: TRBJ1-1
D: NA
V: TRBV7-9
length: 14
size: NA

DNA: TGTGCCAGCAGTTTTGCGCCTAGCAATCAGCCCCAGCATTTT
CDR3: CASSFAPSNQPQHF
J: TRBJ1-5
D: NA
V: TRBV27
length: 14
size: NA

DNA: TGCGCCAGCAGTGTGGCTGCCACCGGGGAGCTGTTTTTT
CDR3: CASSVAATGELFF
J: TRBJ2-2
D: NA
V: TRBV10-1
length: 13
size: NA

DNA: TGTGCCAGCTCACCACGAGGAGCTTGGGACACTGAAGCTTTCTTT
CDR3: CASSPRGAWDTEAFF
J: TRBJ1-1
D: NA
V: TRBV18
length: 15
size: NA

DNA: TGTGCCAGCTCACTCCGGGAGGACGGGGGCTACACCTTC
CDR3: CASSLREDGGYTF
J: TRBJ1-2
D: NA
V: TRBV18
length: 13
size: NA

DNA: TGTGCCAGCAGCTTACAGGGGGCTCATAATGAAAAACTGTTTTTT
CDR3: CASSLQGAHNEKLFF
J: TRBJ1-4
D: TRBD1
V: TRBV2
length: 15
size: NA

DNA: TGTGCCAGCAGTTACTCGGGAGTATATGGCTACACCTTC
CDR3: CASSYSGVYGYTF
J: TRBJ1-2
D: NA
V: TRBV6-2/TRBV6-3
length: 13
size: NA

DNA: TGTGCCAGCAGGCGGGACAGGGCCACTGACACTGAAGCTTTCTTT
CDR3: CASRRDRATDTEAFF
J: TRBJ1-1
D: TRBD1
V: TRBV5-4
length: 15
size: NA

DNA: TGTGCCAGCACCCATTTAGCGGGGGGTTTCAATGAGCAGTTCTTC
CDR3: CASTHLAGGFNEQFF
J: TRBJ2-1
D: TRBD2
V: TRBV3-1/TRBV3-2
length: 15
size: NA

DNA: TGTGCCAGCAGTTACTACCTTAGCGGGGGGGGCTACGAGCAGTACTTC
CDR3: CASSYYLSGGGYEQYF
J: TRBJ2-7
D: TRBD2
V: TRBV28
length: 16
size: NA

DNA: TGTGCCAGCAGTTTATACCAGGGGTACACTGAAGCTTTCTTT
CDR3: CASSLYQGYTEAFF
J: TRBJ1-1
D: NA
V: TRBV28
length: 14
size: NA

DNA: TGTGCCAGCTCACCGATAATCGGTCACCAACGAAACACCATATATTTT
CDR3: CASSPIIGHQRNTIYF
J: TRBJ1-3
D: NA
V: TRBV18
length: 16
size: few

DNA: TGTGCCAGCAGCTTGGGCCTTGGGTACCAAGAGACCCAGTACTTC
CDR3: CASSLGLGYQETQYF
J: TRBJ2-5
D: NA
V: TRBV11-2
length: 15
size: NA

DNA: TGTGCCAGCAGCGTAGAAGGAGCGGGGGTCTCCTACAATGAGCAGTTCTTC
CDR3: CASSVEGAGVSYNEQFF
J: TRBJ2-1
D: TRBD2
V: TRBV9
length: 17
size: few

DNA: TGTGCCAGCAGCCAAGACCCGGTAGCGGGGTCTCGGGGGCAGTTCTTC
CDR3: CASSQDPVAGSRGQFF
J: TRBJ2-1
D: TRBD2
V: TRBV4-2
length: 16
size: few

DNA: TGCGCCAGCAGCCAAGCCTACAGGGCCCAAGAGACCCAGTACTTC
CDR3: CASSQAYRAQETQYF
J: TRBJ2-5
D: NA
V: TRBV4-3
length: 15
size: NA

DNA: TGTGCCACCAAGCCCGTCGGGAACACCGGGGAGCTGTTTTTT
CDR3: CATKPVGNTGELFF
J: TRBJ2-2
D: NA
V: TRBV18
length: 14
size: NA

DNA: TGTGCCAGCAGCCTCCGGGGTCCGGGCTCCTACGAGCAGTACTTC
CDR3: CASSLRGPGSYEQYF
J: TRBJ2-7
D: NA
V: TRBV6-5
length: 15
size: NA

DNA: TGTGCCAGTAGTGACCGGGACAGGGACTACGAGCAGTACTTC
CDR3: CASSDRDRDYEQYF
J: TRBJ2-7
D: TRBD1
V: TRBV28
length: 14
size: NA

DNA: TGCAGCGTTGAAGGGAGGGAGCCCTATGGCTACACCTTC
CDR3: CSVEGREPYGYTF
J: TRBJ1-2
D: NA
V: TRBV29-1
length: 13
size: NA

DNA: TGTGCCAGCAGCGCGAACGGGAATTCACCCCTCCACTTT
CDR3: CASSANGNSPLHF
J: TRBJ1-6
D: NA
V: TRBV7-3
length: 13
size: NA

DNA: TGTGCCAGCAGCCGTGATCTGGGACAGGAGTCCTACGAGCAGTACTTC
CDR3: CASSRDLGQESYEQYF
J: TRBJ2-7
D: TRBD1
V: TRBV5-5
length: 16
size: NA

DNA: TGTGCCAGCAGCTTAGTACGACAGGGGGCCAACGAGCAGTACTTC
CDR3: CASSLVRQGANEQYF
J: TRBJ2-7
D: TRBD1
V: TRBV7-2
length: 15
size: NA

DNA: TGTGCCAGCAGTGCCAGGGGGCGAAATCAGCCCCAGCATTTT
CDR3: CASSARGRNQPQHF
J: TRBJ1-5
D: TRBD1
V: TRBV2
length: 14
size: NA

DNA: TGTGCCAGCAGTGTCCCGGGGGGTCGGGGCACTGAAGCTTTCTTT
CDR3: CASSVPGGRGTEAFF
J: TRBJ1-1
D: NA
V: TRBV2
length: 15
size: NA

DNA: TGTGCCTGGTCGTCACAGTCTAATGAAAAACTGTTTTTT
CDR3: CAWSSQSNEKLFF
J: TRBJ1-4
D: NA
V: TRBV30
length: 13
size: NA

DNA: TGTGCCAGCAGTGACAAGACAGGGGGGGATCAGCCCCAGCATTTT
CDR3: CASSDKTGGDQPQHF
J: TRBJ1-5
D: TRBD1
V: TRBV2
length: 15
size: NA

DNA: TGTGCCAGCAGCGTACAGGGATCAACTGAAGCTTTCTTT
CDR3: CASSVQGSTEAFF
J: TRBJ1-1
D: NA
V: TRBV9
length: 13
size: NA

DNA: TGTGCCAGTAACAGGGAGCCGGGGAATGGCTACACCTTC
CDR3: CASNREPGNGYTF
J: TRBJ1-2
D: NA
V: TRBV2
length: 13
size: NA

DNA: TGTGCCAGCACCCTGAGACAGGATGGCTACACCTTC
CDR3: CASTLRQDGYTF
J: TRBJ1-2
D: NA
V: TRBV2
length: 12
size: few

DNA: TGTGCCAGCAGCTTAAGGTCTAGCGGGGTTATGAAGACCCAGTACTTC
CDR3: CASSLRSSGVMKTQYF
J: TRBJ2-5
D: TRBD2
V: TRBV7-2
length: 16
size: NA

DNA: TGTGCCAGCAGCACCGGGAGGGAGAATGGCTACACCTTC
CDR3: CASSTGRENGYTF
J: TRBJ1-2
D: NA
V: TRBV6-5
length: 13
size: NA

DNA: TGTGCCAGCAGTGAAGCAAGCGACCTGAACGGGGGCTACACCTTC
CDR3: CASSEASDLNGGYTF
J: TRBJ1-2
D: NA
V: TRBV6-1
length: 15
size: NA

DNA: TGCGCCAGCAGCCAAGAACAGCGGGGGGGAACAGATACGCAGTATTTT
CDR3: CASSQEQRGGTDTQYF
J: TRBJ2-3
D: TRBD2
V: TRBV4-3
length: 16
size: NA

DNA: TGTGCCAGCAGTTCCAACAGGGCCCTCGAGCAGTACTTC
CDR3: CASSSNRALEQYF
J: TRBJ2-7
D: NA
V: TRBV6-2/TRBV6-3
length: 13
size: NA